Listed here are 29 T cell receptor beta chains from one sample, sequenced in a study of cytotoxic CD8 clonotypes in ibrutinib-treated CLL. Sequencing was performed with immunoSEQ multiplex PCR; in TCRdb, only in-frame clones are kept and a portion is missing. Found here are some 310,000 clones, about 80% of them singletons; the top ten hold roughly 7%. The sample in question was PBMCs, obtained before ibrutinib treatment. The receptors derive from a human donor with chronic lymphocytic leukemia.

The chain combines TRBV6-6 with TRBJ2-5, with D unresolved. Trimming removed 2 bases from V and 2 bases from J, with 9 bases in between. The CDR3 runs to 14 residues. Per germline, CDR1 MNHNY and CDR2 SVGAGI (reference sequence). The DNA for the CDR3 is TGTGCCAGCAGTTACCTAGTCGGTCAAGAGACCCAGTACTTC. The encoded protein is CASSYLVGQETQYF.

V is TRBV29-1 and J is TRBJ2-7; 9 positions agree with TRBD1. The CDR3 extends over 12 amino acids. Germline V gene lookup returns CDR1 SQVTM and CDR2 ANQGSEA. V trimming: 6 bases; J trimming: 2 bases; junction bases outside the gene matches: 2. The CDR3 nucleotides read TGCAGCGTAGGGACAGGGACCTACGAGCAGTACTTC. The encoded protein is CSVGTGTYEQYF.

The chain combines TRBV18 with TRBJ2-7, with 8 nucleotides matching TRBD2. Germline trimming cut 0 bases from V and 5 bases from J; bases unmatched to any gene: 6. Germline V gives CDR1 KGHSH, CDR2 LQKENI. This CDR3 comprises 15 residues. DNA for the CDR3: TGTGCCAGCTCACCACCGACGGGAGGGCCCCACGAGCAGTACTTC. Amino acids: CASSPPTGGPHEQYF. The variable domain in full, completed from reference TRBV18 and TRBJ2-7, reads NAGVMQNPRHLVRRRGQEARLRCSPMKGHSHVYWYRQLPEEGLKFMVYLQKENIIDESGMPKERFSAEFPKEGPSILRIQQVVRGDSAAYFCASSPPTGGPHEQYFGPGTRLTVT.

This chain joins TRBV14 and TRBJ2-3; D gene unclear. Germline CDR1 and CDR2: SGHDN and FVKESK. The V end lost 3 bases, the J end lost 2 bases, and 6 bases lay between the germline ends. This CDR3 comprises 13 residues. The chain's CDR3 is CASSQTHTDTQYF. Written as DNA, the CDR3 is TGTGCCAGCAGCCAGACTCACACAGATACGCAGTATTTT.

The CDR3 coding sequence is TGTGCCAGCAGACCACAGGGGGCGACTCCTGAAGCTTTCTTT. Protein product: CASRPQGATPEAFF. This rearrangement joins TRBV7-9 to TRBJ1-1; TRBD1 matches at 9 bases. The V gene's germline CDR1 is SEHNR and CDR2 FQNEAQ (reference sequence). The CDR3 sequence is 14 residues long. The ends lost 6 bases at V and 6 bases at J; junction bases unmatched: 8.

The chain uses TRBV9 and TRBJ2-3, with TRBD2 identical over 15 bases. The CDR3 contains 17 residues. V lost 4 bases, J lost 4 bases, and 7 bases stayed unmatched. Per the germline V gene, CDR1 is SGDLS and CDR2 is YYNGEE. The CDR3 region has the DNA TGTGCCAGCAGCCTAGGACTAGCGGGAGGGTTTGCAGATACGCAGTATTTT. Translation gives CASSLGLAGGFADTQYF.

The genes are TRBV11-2 and TRBJ2-3, with D perhaps TRBD1 (5 bases). In germline, CDR1 is SGHAT, CDR2 FQNNGV. The CDR3 runs to 17 residues. The V and J ends lost 5 bases and 4 bases respectively, with 22 bases between them. The CDR3: CASSTQNPRGLSDTQYF. For the CDR3, the DNA is TGTGCCAGCAGCACTCAAAACCCTAGGGGATTATCAGATACGCAGTATTTT.

This clone was detected only a few times. The rearrangement joins TRBV10-3 to TRBJ2-5; 9 bases agree with TRBD1. This CDR3 is 15 amino acids long. J lost 4 bases, V lost 3 bases, and 6 bases had no gene match. In germline, CDR1 is ENHRY, CDR2 SYGVKD. The CDR3 DNA reads TGTGCCATCAGTGAAACACAGGGGGCCCCAGAGACCCAGTACTTC. Residues: CAISETQGAPETQYF.

J is TRBJ1-2 and V is TRBV29-1, with a weak D call TRBD1 (5 bases). The V gene lost 7 bases and the J gene lost 5 bases, with 17 bases spanning the gap. Germline assignment: CDR1 SQVTM and CDR2 ANQGSEA. This CDR3 is 13 amino acids long. The CDR3 region is CSATTATGYGYTF. As DNA, the CDR3 is TGCAGCGCCACGACAGCAACTGGATATGGCTACACCTTC.

V and J are TRBV14 and TRBJ2-7, with D possibly TRBD2 on 5 matching bases. The V gene lost 3 bases and the J gene lost 2 bases, with 26 bases spanning the gap. The CDR3 loop spans 19 amino acids. The germline V gene encodes CDR1 SGHDN and CDR2 FVKESK. DNA for the CDR3: TGTGCCAGCAGCCACCCAAAGTGGCGGGCGGGCCAAGGCACCTACGAGCAGTACTTC. Translated: CASSHPKWRAGQGTYEQYF.

This chain uses TRBV19 with TRBJ1-1; unclear D gene. V lost 3 bases and J lost 1, with 12 bases in between. CDR1 and CDR2 (germline): LNHDA, SQIVND (reference sequence). The length of the CDR3 is 15 residues. The DNA for the CDR3 is TGTGCCAGTAGTATCCTATCCACACGGAACACTGAAGCTTTCTTT. Translation gives CASSILSTRNTEAFF.

The chain carries TRBV6-5 and TRBJ1-4, with 7 bases identical to TRBD1. The CDR3 has 13 amino acids. J lost 8 bases, V lost 6 bases, and 6 bases had no gene match. CDR1 and CDR2 from the germline V gene are MNHEY and SVGAGI. CDR3: CASSPGQKEKLFF. The CDR3 nucleotides read TGTGCCAGCAGCCCGGGACAGAAAGAAAAACTGTTTTTT.

This sequence joins TRBV5-8 and TRBJ2-3, with no clear D. Looked up from germline, CDR1 is SGHTS and CDR2 is YDEGEE. The CDR3 extends over 12 amino acids. The V end lost 4 bases, the J end lost 2 bases, and 5 bases lay between the germline ends. In DNA, the CDR3 is TGTGCCAGCAGCCTACACACAGATACGCAGTATTTT. This codes for CASSLHTDTQYF.

The gene calls are TRBV2 and TRBJ2-7, with D uncertain. Deletions cut 0 bases from V and 10 bases from J, with 10 bases between. The germline CDR1 and CDR2 sequences are SNHLY and FYNNEI. This CDR3 has 12 amino acids. The CDR3 bases are TGTGCCAGCAGTGAAGCGCGCCAGACACAGTACTTC. Encoded protein: CASSEARQTQYF.

This chain links TRBV13 with TRBJ2-1; 14 positions match TRBD2. V dropped 5 bases and J dropped 8; count of bases not matched to a gene: 5. Germline V gene lookup returns CDR1 PRHDT and CDR2 FYEKMQ (reference sequence). The CDR3 consists of 15 residues. CDR3 in DNA: TGTGCCAGCAGCGAGGGACTAGCGGGAGCAGATGAGCAGTTCTTC. Amino acids: CASSEGLAGADEQFF.

The chain is built from TRBV5-1 and TRBJ2-7; TRBD2 matches at 10 bases. V lost 4 bases to trimming and J lost 7 bases; unmatched junction nucleotides: 11. This CDR3 is 15 amino acids long. Looked up from germline, CDR1 is SGHRS and CDR2 is YFSETQ. The chain's CDR3 is CASSRTASGSWEQYF. CDR3 nucleotides: TGCGCCAGCAGCCGGACAGCTAGCGGGAGCTGGGAGCAGTACTTC. The entire variable domain, with the rest obtained from reference TRBV5-1 and TRBJ2-7, is as follows: KAGVTQTPRYLIKTRGQQVTLSCSPISGHRSVSWYQQTPGQGLQFLFEYFSETQRNKGNFPGRFSGRQFSNSRSEMNVSTLELGDSALYLCASSRTASGSWEQYFGPGTRLTVT.

This chain uses TRBV27 with TRBJ2-1; 10 nucleotides agree with TRBD2. This CDR3 is built from 17 residues. Germline values: CDR1 MNHEY, CDR2 SMNVEV (reference sequence). Losses at the gene ends were 4 bases for V and 2 bases for J; bases not matched to a gene: 8. The CDR3 sequence: CASSSSTSGFAYNEQFF. The CDR3 nucleotides read TGTGCCAGCAGTTCCTCGACTAGCGGGTTCGCCTACAATGAGCAGTTCTTC.

The J gene is TRBJ1-4, the V gene TRBV11-2, with D unclear. Germline CDR1 SGHAT, CDR2 FQNNGV. The CDR3 is made up of 12 amino acids. Trimming took 4 bases from V and 10 from J, leaving 10 bases between them. The CDR3 sequence is CASSYSAGKLFF. The CDR3 DNA is TGTGCCAGCAGCTACAGTGCGGGAAAACTGTTTTTT.

V and J are TRBV7-2 and TRBJ2-5, with D perhaps matching TRBD2 (5 bases). This CDR3 contains 13 residues. Germline V gene data show CDR1 as SGHTA and CDR2 as FQGNSA. V gave up 0 bases and J gave up 7 bases, with 9 bases separating them. CDR3 amino acids: CASSLAEAGTQYF. The CDR3 DNA reads TGTGCCAGCAGCTTAGCGGAGGCCGGGACCCAGTACTTC.

The chain has TRBV7-9 and TRBJ2-1; D is perhaps TRBD1 (6 bases). The V and J ends lost 1 base and 1 base respectively, with 11 bases between them. The CDR3 totals 16 residues. Germline lookup yields CDR1 SEHNR and CDR2 FQNEAQ (reference sequence). The CDR3 bases are TGTGCCAGCAGCTTAGAGGGGGTAAGGTCCTACAATGAGCAGTTCTTC. Protein: CASSLEGVRSYNEQFF.

This chain links TRBV6-1 with TRBJ2-7, with 7 bases lining up with TRBD1. This CDR3 region has 15 residues. Trimming at V came to 6 bases and at J to 2 bases, leaving 10 bases not matched to a gene. The germline CDR1 and CDR2 sequences are MNHNS and SASEGT. The CDR3 here is CASSRGQATTYEQYF. The CDR3 nucleotides read TGTGCCAGCAGCCGCGGACAGGCGACTACCTACGAGCAGTACTTC.

V is TRBV5-4 and J is TRBJ1-3, with D possibly being TRBD1 (6 bases). The V end lost 3 bases, the J end lost 0 bases, and 10 bases lay between the germline ends. The CDR3 length is 15 residues. In germline, CDR1 is SGHNT, CDR2 YYREEE (reference sequence). Here the CDR3 reads CASSSVTGSGNTIYF. CDR3 nucleotides: TGTGCCAGCAGCTCAGTGACAGGCTCTGGAAACACCATATATTTT.

The rearrangement links TRBV2 to TRBJ2-7; TRBD1 matches at 9 bases. This CDR3 has 15 amino acids. Germline lookup yields CDR1 SNHLY and CDR2 FYNNEI. V shed 9 bases, J shed 4 bases, and the junction held 13 bases outside the gene matches. CDR3 nucleotide sequence: TGTGCCAGGGGGACACCGGGACAGGGAGGATACGAGCAGTACTTC. It is translated as CARGTPGQGGYEQYF. The full variable domain, completed using reference TRBV2 and TRBJ2-7, is EPEVTQTPSHQVTQMGQEVILRCVPISNHLYFYWYRQILGQKVEFLVSFYNNEISEKSEIFDDQFSVERPDGSNFTLKIRSTKLEDSAMYFCARGTPGQGGYEQYFGPGTRLTVT.

The DNA for the CDR3 is TGTGCCAGCAGCCCCCAGTGGGCGTCCGGGGAGCTGTTTTTT. It yields the protein CASSPQWASGELFF. This chain links TRBV14 with TRBJ2-2; D is ambiguous. CDR1 is SGHDN and CDR2 is FVKESK in the germline V gene. The CDR3 sequence is 14 residues long. Trimming took 4 bases from V and 6 from J, leaving 12 bases between them.

The sample holds a few counts of this clone. J is TRBJ1-1 and V is TRBV7-2, with D perhaps TRBD1 (6 bases). Germline V gene lookup returns CDR1 SGHTA and CDR2 FQGNSA. This CDR3 spans 15 amino acids. V lost 4 bases, J lost 5 bases, and 17 bases lay in between. CDR3 in amino acids: CASSSGQYVYTEAFF. CDR3 coding DNA: TGTGCCAGCAGCTCTGGACAGTACGTTTATACTGAAGCTTTCTTT.

The rearrangement joins TRBV7-9 to TRBJ1-6, with no clear D. CDR3 length: 14 residues. Trimming took 6 bases from V and 6 from J, leaving 12 bases between them. The germline V gene has CDR1 SEHNR and CDR2 FQNEAQ (reference sequence). The CDR3 DNA follows: TGTGCCAGCAGTGCTAGGCCGCCTAATTCACCCCTCCACTTT. Amino acids: CASSARPPNSPLHF.

The chain links TRBV29-1 to TRBJ2-5; a weak D match, TRBD2 (6 bases). Germline V CDR1 and CDR2: SQVTM, ANQGSEA. Between the trimmed V and J ends, which lost 3 bases and 5 bases, there was a span of 10 bases. The CDR3 spans 12 residues. The DNA for the CDR3 is TGCAGCGTTGACACTAGCTATGAGACCCAGTACTTC. Amino acids: CSVDTSYETQYF.

The CDR3 DNA is TGTGCCAGCAGTCAGCGGGCCATTGACAATGAGCAGTTCTTC. This sequence encodes CASSQRAIDNEQFF. This sequence joins TRBV28 and TRBJ2-1; weak D call: TRBD2 (6 bases). The germline gives CDR1 MDHEN, CDR2 SYDVKM. This CDR3 spans 14 amino acids. The V and J ends lost 5 bases and 5 bases respectively, with 13 bases between them.

The chain couples TRBV11-2 to TRBJ2-4; no definite D call. Germline values: CDR1 SGHAT, CDR2 FQNNGV. The V gene lost 1 base and the J gene lost 6 bases, with 13 bases spanning the gap. The CDR3 covers 15 residues. DNA for the CDR3: TGTGCCAGCAGCTTAGTGGGAACCACTGGAAACATTCAGTACTTC. As protein: CASSLVGTTGNIQYF.